These 17 T cell receptor beta chains were sequenced from one sample in a study of blood T cells in healthy people across ages. A second PCR of about 7 to 11 cycles used a sample-barcoded 5' primer and a J-beta primer mix. TCRdb ran MiXCR on the 5' RACE reads and lists one entry per CDR3 protein. This sample has about 2 million distinct CDR3 sequences, with about 50% found just once. The sample comprised blood. The receptors were sampled from a woman in her forties in good health.

V usage is TRBV7-6 and J usage is TRBJ2-1; 8 bases map to TRBD2. J gave up 7 bases and V 5 bases, and 13 bases lay outside the gene matches. CDR3 length equals 16 residues. Germline V lookup: CDR1 SGHVS, CDR2 FNYEAQ. The CDR3 sequence: CASSTRLAGLLNEQFF. In DNA, the CDR3 is TGTGCCAGCAGCACCCGATTAGCGGGGTTATTGAATGAGCAGTTCTTC.

The chain carries TRBV6-1 and TRBJ2-1; 14 bases line up with TRBD2. The CDR3 has 14 amino acids. Germline loops: CDR1 MNHNS, CDR2 SASEGT. V gave up 4 bases and J gave up 15 bases; unmatched junction bases: 8. The CDR3: CASSGTGLAGGSFF. For the CDR3, the DNA is TGTGCCAGCAGTGGCACTGGACTAGCGGGGGGTTCGTTCTTC.

The chain uses TRBV27 and TRBJ1-2; 8 positions agree with TRBD1. Germline CDR1 reads MNHEY; CDR2 reads SMNVEV (reference sequence). The CDR3 covers 17 residues. The V and J ends lost 5 bases and 7 bases, in that order; junction bases with no gene match: 18. The DNA of the CDR3 is TGTGCCAGCAGTCCCTGGACAGGGATGACAGGGGATCCTGGCTACACCTTC. Protein: CASSPWTGMTGDPGYTF.

The chain carries TRBV24-1 and TRBJ2-1; 11 bases are shared with TRBD2. The CDR3 runs 16 residues. CDR1 is KGHDR and CDR2 is SFDVKD in the germline V gene. The trim removed 1 base at V and 6 bases at J, leaving 4 bases unmatched. In DNA, the CDR3 is TGTGCCACCAGTGATTTACTAGCGGGGGCGAGCAATGAGCAGTTCTTC. Translating it yields CATSDLLAGASNEQFF.

The rearrangement links TRBV4-1 to TRBJ2-4, with D maybe TRBD2 (6 bases). V was shortened by 2 bases and J by 13 bases, with 15 bases between the two germline ends. The CDR3 sequence is 13 residues long. The V gene's germline CDR1 is MGHRA and CDR2 YSYEKL. The CDR3 here is CASSQTGEREQYF. The DNA of the CDR3 is TGCGCCAGCAGCCAAACGGGAGAAAGGGAGCAGTACTTC.

In DNA form, the CDR3 reads TGTGCCAGCAGCCTACGGGACGTCGCCTACGGCTACACCTTC. It is translated as CASSLRDVAYGYTF. This chain joins TRBV7-9 and TRBJ1-2, with D perhaps matching TRBD1 (5 bases). The germline V gene encodes CDR1 SEHNR and CDR2 FQNEAQ (reference sequence). V gave up 5 bases and J gave up 8 bases, with 18 bases separating them. This CDR3 comprises 14 residues.

The table lists this clonotype with a few counts. This chain connects TRBV6-2 or TRBV6-3 to TRBJ2-3; TRBD1 or TRBD2 may be the D gene (5 bases each). Per germline, CDR1 MNHEY and CDR2 SVGEGT. Trimming removed 5 bases from V and 6 bases from J, with 12 bases in between. The length of the CDR3 is 13 residues. The CDR3 here is CASSPSGPDTQYF. The CDR3 nucleotides read TGTGCCAGCAGTCCCTCGGGGCCTGATACGCAGTATTTT.

The V call is TRBV7-2, the J call TRBJ2-1, with 10 bases lining up with TRBD2. Germline V gene data show CDR1 as SGHTA and CDR2 as FQGNSA. This CDR3 has 15 amino acids. V was clipped by 4 bases and J by 9 bases; unmatched bases: 9. The CDR3 DNA sequence: TGTGCCAGCAGCTCCAGCGGGGGGGCCGGGGGTGAGCAGTTCTTC. It translates to CASSSSGGAGGEQFF.

This chain uses TRBV20-1 with TRBJ2-3; D gene unclear. Germline CDR1 and CDR2: DFQATT and SNEGSKA (reference sequence). CDR3 length: 10 residues. V was cut by 3 bases and J by 8 bases, with 6 bases left in between. The CDR3 coding sequence is TGCAGTGCTAGTCTCCCTACGCAGTATTTT. Its translation is CSASLPTQYF.

For this clonotype: The junction differs from germline at one of its ends, possibly a read error. In DNA, the CDR3 is TGTGCTAGTGGTTCACAGAGGGGGGGCACAGATACGCGGTATTTT. Protein sequence: CASGSQRGGTDTRYF. This chain joins TRBV12-5 and TRBJ2-3; a weak D match, TRBD2 (7 bases). The CDR3 has 15 residues. Germline assignment: CDR1 LGHNT and CDR2 FRNRAP. Complete variable domain (other parts from reference TRBV12-5 and TRBJ2-3): DARVTQTPRHKVTEMGQEVTMRCQPILGHNTVFWYRQTMMQGLELLAYFRNRAPLDDSGMPKDRFSAEMPDATLATLKIQPSEPRDSAVYFCASGSQRGGTDTRYFGPGTRLTVL.

V and J are TRBV2 and TRBJ2-5; D remains unclear. Per the germline V gene, CDR1 is SNHLY and CDR2 is FYNNEI. The length of the CDR3 is 14 residues. Trimming shortened V by 4 bases and J by 2 bases, and 11 bases separated the two germline ends. CDR3 DNA sequence: TGTGCCAGCAGTGCAACTGATATTCAAGAGACCCAGTACTTC. Its translation: CASSATDIQETQYF. Supplemented by reference TRBV2 and TRBJ2-5, the full variable domain reads EPEVTQTPSHQVTQMGQEVILRCVPISNHLYFYWYRQILGQKVEFLVSFYNNEISEKSEIFDDQFSVERPDGSNFTLKIRSTKLEDSAMYFCASSATDIQETQYFGPGTRLLVL.

This clonotype was seen once. The V gene is TRBV6-2 or TRBV6-3, the J gene TRBJ2-1, with 10 bases fitting TRBD2. Germline CDR1 reads MNHEY; CDR2 reads SVGEGT. CDR3 length equals 16 residues. V lost 10 bases, J lost 0 bases, and 9 bases stayed unmatched. The CDR3: CATWTSGPSSYNEQFF. The DNA of the CDR3 is TGTGCCACCTGGACTAGCGGTCCAAGCTCCTACAATGAGCAGTTCTTC.

About this clonotype itself: A much larger clone lies a single base off, so this may be a read error. The CDR3 DNA follows: TGTGCCAGCAGCTTCTACTATGGCTACACCTTC. Translating it yields CASSFYYGYTF. V usage is TRBV5-8 and J usage is TRBJ1-2; D not resolved. This CDR3 region has 11 residues. Trimming took off 2 bases at V and 3 bases at J, with 2 bases between the two ends. Germline V gene lookup returns CDR1 SGHTS and CDR2 YDEGEE.

V gene TRBV3-1 combines with J gene TRBJ1-2; D unclear. The CDR3 is 15 amino acids. Trimming removed 5 bases from V and 2 bases from J, with 15 bases in between. Germline CDR1 and CDR2: LGHDT and YNNKEL (reference sequence). CDR3 loop: CASSSRVRENYGYTF. CDR3 in DNA: TGTGCCAGCAGCTCGCGGGTCCGTGAAAACTATGGCTACACCTTC.

V usage is TRBV6-6 and J usage is TRBJ2-3; 9 nucleotides line up with TRBD1. CDR1 and CDR2 (germline): MNHNY, SVGAGI (reference sequence). V was pared by 2 bases and J by 4 bases, with 7 bases of the junction left unmatched. The CDR3 covers 16 residues. The CDR3 protein is CASSYLGQGRADTQYF. CDR3 nucleotide sequence: TGTGCCAGCAGTTACCTGGGACAGGGAAGGGCAGATACGCAGTATTTT.

The genes are TRBV4-1 and TRBJ1-1; D not resolved. The V and J ends lost 5 bases and 4 bases respectively, with 11 bases between them. Germline assignment: CDR1 MGHRA and CDR2 YSYEKL. This CDR3 has 13 residues. CDR3 DNA sequence: TGCGCCAGCAGCGTAGAGGCAGGCACTGAAGCTTTCTTT. It encodes CASSVEAGTEAFF.

Regarding this clonotype: Mismatch with germline at one junction end may stem from a read error. The chain joins TRBV4-3 to TRBJ1-1; TRBD1 might be the D (6 bases). Germline loops: CDR1 LGHNA, CDR2 YSLEER. CDR3 length: 13 residues. CDR3 in DNA: TGCGCCAGCAGCCAGAGTGGGGACACTGAAGTTTTCTTT. Translated: CASSQSGDTEVFF.